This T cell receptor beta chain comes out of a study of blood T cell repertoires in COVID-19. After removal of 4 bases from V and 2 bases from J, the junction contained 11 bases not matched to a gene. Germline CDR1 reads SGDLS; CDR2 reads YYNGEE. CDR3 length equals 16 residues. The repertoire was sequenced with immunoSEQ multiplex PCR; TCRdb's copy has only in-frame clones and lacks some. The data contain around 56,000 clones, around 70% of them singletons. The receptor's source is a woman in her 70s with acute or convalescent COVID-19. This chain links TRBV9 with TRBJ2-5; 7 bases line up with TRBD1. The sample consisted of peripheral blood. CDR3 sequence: CASSPPGAGGQETQYF. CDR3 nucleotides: TGTGCCAGCAGCCCCCCCGGGGCAGGGGGTCAAGAGACCCAGTACTTC.